The 5 T cell receptor beta chains given below trace back to one sample, sequenced in a study of T cells expressing NK-cell markers. TCRdb reanalyzed the 5' RACE reads, giving one entry per CDR3 protein sequence and no DNA. The listing contains some 280,000 distinct CDR3 sequences. Sequencing used blood T cells: a sorted CD56 or NKG2C T cell subset, CD4+ or CD8+ T cells, or bulk PBMC T cells (not recorded which). The receptors come from a man between 18 and 29 years old in good health.

CDR3 sequence reads: CASSLARGLQPQHF. The chain is built from TRBV5-6 and TRBJ1-5; the D gene TCRdb calls, TRBD1, cannot be checked with no DNA. CDR1 and CDR2 from the germline V gene are SGHDT and YYEEEE. The CDR3 runs to 14 residues.

The chain recombines TRBV20-1 with TRBJ2-7; TCRdb returns TRBD1, unconfirmable since there is no DNA. Germline V lookup: CDR1 DFQATT, CDR2 SNEGSKA (reference sequence). The CDR3 is made up of 14 amino acids. CDR3 residues: CSASLSASPVEQYF.

The chain is built from TRBV25-1 and TRBJ1-1. CDR1 MGHDK and CDR2 SYGVNS come from the germline V gene. CDR3 length: 12 amino acids. The chain's CDR3 is CASSELGSEAFF.

The chain joins TRBV12-3 or TRBV12-4 to TRBJ2-1. The CDR3 totals 15 residues. CDR3 region: CASSLAGTAYNEQFF.

The chain combines TRBV30 with TRBJ2-3; TCRdb calls TRBD1, which cannot be checked without DNA. Germline V gene data show CDR1 as GTSNPN and CDR2 as SVGIG (reference sequence). The CDR3 is 14 residues long. The CDR3 is CAWSPGLASDTQYF.